These 19 T cell receptor beta chains were sequenced from one sample in a study of blood T cell repertoires in COVID-19. Data came from immunoSEQ multiplex PCR; TCRdb stores just in-frame clones and leaves some out. The repertoire has around 190,000 clones, around four fifths of them found once; the top ten carry approximately 9.2%. Sequencing input: PBMCs or T cells enriched from blood (not recorded which). These receptors came from a man aged 35-49 years who had recovered from COVID-19.

The rearrangement uses TRBV29-1 and TRBJ2-1; 10 nucleotides match TRBD2. The trim removed 5 bases at V and 4 bases at J, leaving 5 bases unmatched. Germline assignment: CDR1 SQVTM and CDR2 ANQGSEA. The CDR3 sequence is 14 residues long. In DNA form, the CDR3 reads TGCAGCGTTCCGGGACTAGCGCTTTACAATGAGCAGTTCTTC. Translated: CSVPGLALYNEQFF.

The chain combines TRBV7-6 with TRBJ2-5, with 7 bases lining up with TRBD2. The trim removed 7 bases at V and 3 bases at J, leaving 11 bases unmatched. Per germline, CDR1 SGHVS and CDR2 FNYEAQ. The CDR3 contains 15 residues. CDR3 nucleotides: TGTGCCAGCACGTCCTTCGGGGCGGGAGAAGAGACCCAGTACTTC. Translating it yields CASTSFGAGEETQYF.

CDR3 nucleotide sequence: TGTGCCTGGAGTGTCGTAAACACCATATATTTT. This codes for CAWSVVNTIYF. This chain joins TRBV30 and TRBJ1-3; the D is unclear. Trimming took off 0 bases at V and 6 bases at J, with 3 bases between the two ends. The CDR3 length is 11 residues. The germline V gene encodes CDR1 GTSNPN and CDR2 SVGIG (reference sequence).

The CDR3 DNA follows: TGTGCCAGCAGTTACTCCGGGACAGGGTACCACACCTTC. Translation: CASSYSGTGYHTF. The chain links TRBV6-5 to TRBJ1-2, with 9 bases identical to TRBD1. The J segment lost 12 bases and the V segment lost 0 bases, leaving 5 bases of the junction unmatched. The CDR3 is 13 amino acids. Germline loops: CDR1 MNHEY, CDR2 SVGAGI.

A single count supports this clone. This sequence joins TRBV11-1 and TRBJ2-7, with 9 bases matching TRBD1. The CDR3 has 16 residues. Germline V gene data show CDR1 as SGHAT and CDR2 as FQDESV (reference sequence). J gave up 2 bases and V 6 bases, and 11 bases lay outside the gene matches. The CDR3 spells CASRVNPGQGTYEQYF. DNA of the CDR3: TGTGCCAGCAGAGTTAACCCGGGACAGGGTACCTACGAGCAGTACTTC.

This clone was detected once. The V and J genes are TRBV20-1 and TRBJ1-4; D is unclear. The germline V gene encodes CDR1 DFQATT and CDR2 SNEGSKA (reference sequence). This CDR3 has 11 residues. Trimming left V 8 bases short and J 5 bases short, with 9 bases between. The CDR3 is CSPLVNEKLFF. CDR3 sequence (DNA): TGCAGTCCTCTCGTGAATGAAAAACTGTTTTTT.

The chain combines TRBV18 with TRBJ2-1; 11 bases match TRBD1. V was clipped by 2 bases and J by 1 base; unmatched bases: 1. CDR1 and CDR2 from the germline V gene are KGHSH and LQKENI. The CDR3 loop spans 16 amino acids. The CDR3 DNA is TGTGCCAGCTCACCATGGGACAGGGGGTCCTACAATGAGCAGTTCTTC. Translating it yields CASSPWDRGSYNEQFF.

The chain is built from TRBV28 and TRBJ2-5; a possible D gene is TRBD2 (5 bases). The CDR3 totals 15 residues. In germline, CDR1 is MDHEN, CDR2 SYDVKM. V was clipped by 3 bases and J by 1 base, with 12 bases between them. The CDR3, as DNA: TGTGCCAGCAGTTTGTCCGGGGTCTCCCAAGAGACCCAGTACTTC. This codes for CASSLSGVSQETQYF.

Note on this clone: Other DNA sequences in the sample encode the same CDR3. This sequence joins TRBV18 and TRBJ1-2; D is unresolved. The length of the CDR3 is 12 residues. CDR1 is KGHSH and CDR2 is LQKENI in the germline V gene. V lost 0 bases, J lost 7 bases, and 6 bases lay in between. The CDR3 region has the DNA TGTGCCAGCTCACCACCAGGCGGTGGCTACACCTTC. Its translation: CASSPPGGGYTF.

The V call is TRBV5-4, the J call TRBJ1-4, with TRBD1 matching over 8 bases. The V and J ends lost 3 bases and 5 bases, in that order; junction bases with no gene match: 3. The CDR3 has 14 amino acids. Germline V gene data show CDR1 as SGHNT and CDR2 as YYREEE (reference sequence). The CDR3: CASSYRTGNEKLFF. CDR3 DNA: TGTGCCAGCAGCTACCGGACAGGGAATGAAAAACTGTTTTTT.

To note about this clone: The sample holds other DNA sequences that translate to the same CDR3. The chain joins TRBV9 to TRBJ2-6; D perhaps matches TRBD1 (5 bases). The CDR3 covers 15 residues. Germline values: CDR1 SGDLS, CDR2 YYNGEE. Trimming took 1 base from V and 1 from J, leaving 6 bases between them. CDR3: CASSVQGSGANVLTF. The DNA for the CDR3 is TGTGCCAGCAGCGTACAGGGTTCTGGGGCCAACGTCCTGACTTTC. The full variable domain, with the rest looked up from reference TRBV9 and TRBJ2-6, is DSGVTQTPKHLITATGQRVTLRCSPRSGDLSVYWYQQSLDQGLQFLIQYYNGEERAKGNILERFSAQQFPDLHSELNLSSLELGDSALYFCASSVQGSGANVLTFGAGSRLTVL.

The chain joins TRBV4-2 to TRBJ1-1; D is perhaps TRBD1 (6 bases). The V and J ends lost 3 bases and 6 bases respectively, with 14 bases between them. Germline values: CDR1 LGHNA, CDR2 YNFKEQ. The CDR3 sequence is 14 residues long. The CDR3 sequence is CASSHWGQIPEAFF. CDR3 bases: TGTGCCAGCAGCCACTGGGGACAAATACCTGAAGCTTTCTTT.

This chain uses TRBV25-1 with TRBJ1-2; 9 positions match TRBD1. There are 15 residues in the CDR3. Germline CDR1 is MGHDK and CDR2 is SYGVNS. V gave up 3 bases and J gave up 6 bases; unmatched junction bases: 8. In DNA form, the CDR3 reads TGTGCCAGCAGTGAGGCCGACAGGGGGATGGATGGCTACACCTTC. Its protein product is CASSEADRGMDGYTF.

The chain employs TRBV7-8 and TRBJ1-2; the D is unclear. V shed 1 base and J shed 8 bases, with 8 bases lying between them. The CDR3 sequence is 12 residues long. Germline CDR1 SGHVS, CDR2 FQNEAQ. CDR3 residues: CASSLGMGGYTF. The CDR3 nucleotides are TGTGCCAGCAGCTTAGGTATGGGCGGCTACACCTTC.

This chain links TRBV5-5 with TRBJ1-3; 8 bases fit TRBD1. CDR3 length: 17 residues. Germline CDR1 reads SGHKS; CDR2 reads YYEKEE (reference sequence). J was trimmed by 2 bases and V by 4 bases; bases with no gene match: 11. DNA of the CDR3: TGTGCCAGCAGCCTGATACCGACAGGGGCCGCTGGAAACACCATATATTTT. Translation gives CASSLIPTGAAGNTIYF. The variable domain in full, completed from reference TRBV5-5 and TRBJ1-3, reads DAGVTQSPTHLIKTRGQQVTLRCSPISGHKSVSWYQQVLGQGPQFIFQYYEKEERGRGNFPDRFSARQFPNYSSELNVNALLLGDSALYLCASSLIPTGAAGNTIYFGEGSWLTVV.

The chain carries TRBV5-1 and TRBJ2-7; D gene ambiguous. The ends were cut back, 1 base at V and 9 bases at J, with 14 bases in the middle. The CDR3 totals 13 residues. Germline lookup yields CDR1 SGHRS and CDR2 YFSETQ. CDR3 sequence (DNA): TGCGCCAGCAGCTTGACAGACGGTCTCGGGCAGTACTTC. It codes for CASSLTDGLGQYF.

The V gene is TRBV5-6, the J gene TRBJ1-6, with 8 bases aligning to TRBD1. From germline, CDR1 is SGHDT and CDR2 YYEEEE. V was pared by 2 bases and J by 6 bases, with 7 bases of the junction left unmatched. The CDR3 is 16 amino acids. The CDR3 DNA follows: TGTGCCAGCAGCTTCAGGGACAGGCTTGGTAATTCACCCCTCCACTTT. Encoded protein: CASSFRDRLGNSPLHF.

The chain combines TRBV7-6 with TRBJ1-2, with 7 bases identical to TRBD1. The CDR3 extends over 13 amino acids. Germline V gives CDR1 SGHVS, CDR2 FNYEAQ. The V and J ends lost 3 bases and 11 bases, in that order; junction bases with no gene match: 9. The CDR3 protein is CASSFGTVRGYTF. The CDR3 nucleotides are TGTGCCAGCAGCTTCGGGACAGTTAGGGGGTACACCTTC.

As for this clone: Other DNA sequences in this sample translate to the same CDR3. CDR3 DNA sequence: TGTGCCAGCAGCTCGACAGGGGGCGGGTATGGCTACACCTTC. Protein product: CASSSTGGGYGYTF. The V gene is TRBV11-2, the J gene TRBJ1-2; TRBD1 aligns across 10 bases. The trim removed 4 bases at V and 5 bases at J, leaving 4 bases unmatched. Germline V gene data show CDR1 as SGHAT and CDR2 as FQNNGV. The CDR3 totals 14 residues. The full variable domain, completed using reference TRBV11-2 and TRBJ1-2, is EAGVAQSPRYKIIEKRQSVAFWCNPISGHATLYWYQQILGQGPKLLIQFQNNGVVDDSQLPKDRFSAERLKGVDSTLKIQPAKLEDSAVYLCASSSTGGGYGYTFGSGTRLTVV.